Each of the 8 T cell receptor beta chains below was sequenced from the same sample in a study of T cell responses to AZD1222 COVID-19 vaccine. Using immunoSEQ multiplex PCR, the repertoire was profiled, and TCRdb retains in-frame clones only, with some absent. The sample contains about 8,000 clones, more than 75% of which appear only once. The specimen was peripheral blood, collected 28 days after the second AZD1222 dose. These receptors all come from an adult who received the AZD1222 COVID-19 vaccine.

The genes are TRBV27 and TRBJ2-7; D may be TRBD1 (7 bases). Trimming shortened V by 8 bases and J by 2 bases, and 13 bases separated the two germline ends. This CDR3 has 13 amino acids. Germline V gene sequence: CDR1 MNHEY, CDR2 SMNVEV (reference sequence). CDR3 amino acids: CASGTRGAYEQYF. Written as DNA, the CDR3 is TGTGCCAGCGGGACCAGGGGGGCCTACGAGCAGTACTTC.

This clone was found a few times. The V and J genes are TRBV15 and TRBJ2-1, with D perhaps matching TRBD1 (5 bases). The CDR3 totals 13 residues. Germline CDR1 LNHNV, CDR2 YYDKDF (reference sequence). V dropped 0 bases and J dropped 7 bases, with 7 bases sitting between them. The DNA of the CDR3 is TGTGCCACCAGCAGAGATCCAGGGAATGAGCAGTTCTTC. It codes for CATSRDPGNEQFF.

CDR3 protein: CASSFLLTNTEAFF. DNA of the CDR3: TGTGCCAGCAGTTTTTTATTGACAAACACTGAAGCTTTCTTT. V and J are TRBV28 and TRBJ1-1, with D unclear. Germline-derived CDR1 and CDR2 are MDHEN and SYDVKM. Trimming took off 3 bases at V and 2 bases at J, with 10 bases between the two ends. The CDR3 contains 14 residues.

V and J are TRBV7-9 and TRBJ2-2; 10 nucleotides line up with TRBD1. The CDR3 spans 18 residues. The trim removed 3 bases at V and 4 bases at J, leaving 11 bases unmatched. CDR1 and CDR2 from the germline V gene are SEHNR and FQNEAQ (reference sequence). As DNA, the CDR3 is TGTGCCAGCAGCTTTCGTCAGGGACAGGGGTTGGGCACCGGGGAGCTGTTTTTT. This codes for CASSFRQGQGLGTGELFF.

This clone was counted between two and nine times. The V call is TRBV30, the J call TRBJ1-5, with TRBD1 as a possible D gene (5 bases). Trimming stripped 5 bases from V and 3 bases from J, with 14 bases between. Germline loops: CDR1 GTSNPN, CDR2 SVGIG (reference sequence). The CDR3 consists of 14 residues. The CDR3 region is CAWHSRQHNQPQHF. The DNA for the CDR3 is TGTGCCTGGCACTCCCGACAGCACAATCAGCCCCAGCATTTT.

The rearrangement links TRBV7-9 to TRBJ2-7; 8 nucleotides align to TRBD2. CDR1 and CDR2 (germline): SEHNR, FQNEAQ (reference sequence). The CDR3 totals 14 residues. The V gene end was trimmed by 5 bases and the J gene end by 4 bases; junction bases not matched to a gene: 7. The CDR3 sequence is CASSPSGSFYEQYF. For the CDR3, the DNA is TGTGCCAGCAGCCCTAGCGGGTCGTTTTACGAGCAGTACTTC.

The chain carries TRBV7-3 and TRBJ2-5; weak D call: TRBD2 (7 bases). There are 17 residues in the CDR3. V was pared by 2 bases and J by 1 base, with 17 bases between. The germline gives CDR1 SGHTA, CDR2 FQGTGA. CDR3 sequence reads: CASSLGGAPGAQETQYF. The CDR3 DNA follows: TGTGCCAGCAGCTTAGGGGGGGCCCCTGGGGCCCAAGAGACCCAGTACTTC. Complete variable domain (other parts from reference TRBV7-3 and TRBJ2-5): GAGVSQTPSNKVTEKGKYVELRCDPISGHTALYWYRQSLGQGPEFLIYFQGTGAADDSGLPNDRFFAVRPEGSVSTLKIQRTERGDSAVYLCASSLGGAPGAQETQYFGPGTRLLVL.

The chain combines TRBV19 with TRBJ1-6; 7 nucleotides match TRBD1. After removal of 3 bases from V and 11 bases from J, the junction contained 4 bases not matched to a gene. Per the germline V gene, CDR1 is LNHDA and CDR2 is SQIVND (reference sequence). CDR3 length: 13 residues. The chain's CDR3 is CASSITGDPPLHF. CDR3 nucleotides: TGTGCCAGTAGTATTACAGGGGACCCACCCCTCCACTTT. The variable domain in full, completed from reference TRBV19 and TRBJ1-6, reads DGGITQSPKYLFRKEGQNVTLSCEQNLNHDAMYWYRQDPGQGLRLIYYSQIVNDFQKGDIAEGYSVSREKKESFPLTVTSAQKNPTAFYLCASSITGDPPLHFGNGTRLTVT.